This paragraph covers one TCR beta chain sequence. The V and J ends lost 2 bases and 9 bases, in that order; junction bases with no gene match: 10. The germline V gene has CDR1 MNHNS and CDR2 SASEGT. This CDR3 contains 15 residues. The primer mix had 60 Vbeta and 13 Jbeta primers. TCRdb keeps only in-frame clones here, not all; method: immunoSEQ multiplex PCR. There are roughly 130,000 clones in the sample; 75% to 85% occur only once, and about 2.6% lies in the top ten. The sample originates from a study of cytomegalovirus exposure and HLA in healthy donors. The chain joins TRBV6-1 to TRBJ2-1, with 7 bases matching TRBD2. The sequenced sample consisted of PBMCs. The origin of this receptor is a man aged 25-45 years in good health and CMV-seronegative. The CDR3 is CASSELSRRETEQFF. CDR3 bases: TGTGCCAGCAGTGAATTATCTAGGCGGGAGACTGAGCAGTTCTTC.